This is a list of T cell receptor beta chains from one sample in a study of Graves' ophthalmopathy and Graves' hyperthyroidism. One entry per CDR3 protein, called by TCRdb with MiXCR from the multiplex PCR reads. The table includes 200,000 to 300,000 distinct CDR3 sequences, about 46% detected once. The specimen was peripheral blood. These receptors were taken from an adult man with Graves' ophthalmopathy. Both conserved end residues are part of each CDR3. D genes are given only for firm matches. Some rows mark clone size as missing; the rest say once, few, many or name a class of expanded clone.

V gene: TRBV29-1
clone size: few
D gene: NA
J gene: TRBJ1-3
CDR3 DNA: TGCAGCGTTGAAGATTTGTTGGGAAACACCATATATTTT
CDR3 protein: CSVEDLLGNTIYF

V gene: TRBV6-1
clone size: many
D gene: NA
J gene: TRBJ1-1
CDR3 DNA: TGTGCCAGCAGTGAGTGGCAGCCTAGATCTGAAGCTTTCTTT
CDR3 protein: CASSEWQPRSEAFF

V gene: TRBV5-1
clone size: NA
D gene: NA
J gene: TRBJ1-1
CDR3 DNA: TGCGCCAGCAGCTTGCCCCCGGGAGGGAGCACTGAAGCTTTCTTT
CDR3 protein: CASSLPPGGSTEAFF

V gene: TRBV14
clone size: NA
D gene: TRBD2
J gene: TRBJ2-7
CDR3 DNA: TGTGCCAGCAGCCAAGATCTAGCGGGGAGCTACGAGCAGTACTTC
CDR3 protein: CASSQDLAGSYEQYF

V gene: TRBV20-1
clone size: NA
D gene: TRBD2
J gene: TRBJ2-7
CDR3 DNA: TGCAGTGCTAGATCGGCTAGCGGGAGATCCTACGAGCAGTACTTC
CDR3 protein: CSARSASGRSYEQYF

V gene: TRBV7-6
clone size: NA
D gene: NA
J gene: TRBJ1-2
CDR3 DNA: TGTGCCAGCAGCTTAGTGGAGGACGGTGGCTACACCTTC
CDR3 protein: CASSLVEDGGYTF

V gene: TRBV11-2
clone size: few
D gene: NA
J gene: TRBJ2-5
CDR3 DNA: TGTGCCAGCAGCCCCCCGATCGGGGAGACCCAGTACTTC
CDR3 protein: CASSPPIGETQYF

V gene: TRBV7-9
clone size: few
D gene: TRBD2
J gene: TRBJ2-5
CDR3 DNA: TGTGCCAGCAACACCCTTAGCGGGAAAGAGACCCAGTACTTC
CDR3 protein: CASNTLSGKETQYF

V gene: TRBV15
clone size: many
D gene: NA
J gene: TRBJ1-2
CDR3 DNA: TGTGCCACCAGCAGAGATCGAGGGGACTATGGCTACACCTTC
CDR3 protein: CATSRDRGDYGYTF

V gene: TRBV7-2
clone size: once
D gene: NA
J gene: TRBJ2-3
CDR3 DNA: TGTGCCAGCAGCCGTGGACGGCTGAGCACAGATACGCAGTATTTT
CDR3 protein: CASSRGRLSTDTQYF

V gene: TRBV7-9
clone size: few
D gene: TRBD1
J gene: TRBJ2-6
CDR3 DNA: TGTGCCAGCAGCTTAGACCCGGGAATGGGGACAGGCCCCTCTGGGGCCAACGTCCTGACTTTC
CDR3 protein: CASSLDPGMGTGPSGANVLTF

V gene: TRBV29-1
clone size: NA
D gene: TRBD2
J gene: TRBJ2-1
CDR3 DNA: TGCAGCGTCTATTCGCGTAGGACTAGCTTAGACAATGAGCAGTTCTTC
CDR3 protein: CSVYSRRTSLDNEQFF

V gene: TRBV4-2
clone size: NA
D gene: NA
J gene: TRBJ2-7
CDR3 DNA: TGTGCCAGCAGCTTGACACAGGGTGGCTACGAGCAGTACTTC
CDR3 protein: CASSLTQGGYEQYF

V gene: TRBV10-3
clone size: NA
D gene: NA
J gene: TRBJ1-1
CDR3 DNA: TGTGCCATCAGTGGAGAAGGGACGGCTGAAGCTTTCTTT
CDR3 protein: CAISGEGTAEAFF

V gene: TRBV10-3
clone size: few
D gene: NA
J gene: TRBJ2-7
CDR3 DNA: TGTGCCATCAGTGGGGCTTCAGGGCGGGAGCAGTACTTC
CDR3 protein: CAISGASGREQYF

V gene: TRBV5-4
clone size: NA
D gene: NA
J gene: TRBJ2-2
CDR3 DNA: TGTGCCAGCAGCCAGGATGGCAGGGTTGGCGGGGAGCTGTTTTTT
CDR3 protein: CASSQDGRVGGELFF

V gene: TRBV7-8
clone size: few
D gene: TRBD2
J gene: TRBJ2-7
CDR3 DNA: TGTGCCAGCAGCCTCGGGACCCCGAGGGGCGGGAGGAGCTACGAGCAGTACTTC
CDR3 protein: CASSLGTPRGGRSYEQYF

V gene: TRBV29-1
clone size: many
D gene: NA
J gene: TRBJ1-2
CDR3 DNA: TGCAGCGTACCCGGAAATGCACGGGGCTACACCTTC
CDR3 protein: CSVPGNARGYTF

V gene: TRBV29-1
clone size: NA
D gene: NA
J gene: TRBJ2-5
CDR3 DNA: TGCAGCGTTAAGTTTCCTGCGGGGTACGAGACCCAGTACTTC
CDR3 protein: CSVKFPAGYETQYF

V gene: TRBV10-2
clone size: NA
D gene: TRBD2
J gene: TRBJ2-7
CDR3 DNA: TGCGCCAGCAGTGATGGACTAGAAACCTACGAGCAGTACTTC
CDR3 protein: CASSDGLETYEQYF

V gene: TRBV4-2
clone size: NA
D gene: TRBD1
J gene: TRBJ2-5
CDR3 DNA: TGTGCCAGCAGCCGAGGACAGGGGGAGGAGGTAGAGACCCAGTACTTC
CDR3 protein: CASSRGQGEEVETQYF

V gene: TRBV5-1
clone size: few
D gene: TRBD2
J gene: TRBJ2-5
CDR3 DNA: TGCGCCAGCAGCCTGACTAGCGGGGATGAGACCCAGTACTTC
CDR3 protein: CASSLTSGDETQYF

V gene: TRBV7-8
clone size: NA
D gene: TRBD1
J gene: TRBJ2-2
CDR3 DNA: TGTGCCAGCAGCTTAGTGGCGGGACAGGGAATTGACGGGGAGCTGTTTTTT
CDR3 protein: CASSLVAGQGIDGELFF

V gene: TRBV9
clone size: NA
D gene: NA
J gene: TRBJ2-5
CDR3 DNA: TGTGCCAGCAGCTTAGTTCGGGGTGGAAAAGAGACCCAGTACTTC
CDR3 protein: CASSLVRGGKETQYF

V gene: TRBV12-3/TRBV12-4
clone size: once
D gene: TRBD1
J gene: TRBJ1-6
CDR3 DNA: TGTGCCAGCAGGACGATGGACAGGGGGCAATCACCCCTCCACTTT
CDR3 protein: CASRTMDRGQSPLHF

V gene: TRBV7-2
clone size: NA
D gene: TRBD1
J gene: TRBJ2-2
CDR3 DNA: TGTGCCAGCAGCTCCGGACAGGTCGCCGGGGAGCTGTTTTTT
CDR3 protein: CASSSGQVAGELFF

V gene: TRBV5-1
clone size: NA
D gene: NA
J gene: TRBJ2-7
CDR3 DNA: TGCGCCAGCAGCTTGGGGACTGGCTACGAGCAGTACTTC
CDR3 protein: CASSLGTGYEQYF

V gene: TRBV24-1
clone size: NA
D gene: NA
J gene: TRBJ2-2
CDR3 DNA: TGTGCCACCGAGGAGGCCGCGAACACCGGGGAGCTGTTTTTT
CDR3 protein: CATEEAANTGELFF